Below, one T cell receptor (beta chain) is given with its context. Its antigen is as yet unknown. The length of the CDR3 is 13 residues. CDR1 and CDR2 (germline): SGHAT, FQNNGV. V lost 5 bases to trimming and J lost 3 bases, with 11 bases between them. The data were produced by immunoSEQ multiplex PCR, yet TCRdb's version contains in-frame clones alone and is incomplete. The sample yields about 140,000 clones, approximately 85% seen once. This record belongs to a study of T cell responses to AZD1222 COVID-19 vaccine. General study findings and limits: Spike-specific TCR breadth and depth went up after people got two AZD1222 doses. Clonal diversity was possibly underestimated, and white British individuals and females predominated among donors.

The receptor comes from an adult in good health. The sequenced sample was peripheral blood, obtained on day 0 of AZD1222 vaccination. V gene TRBV11-2 combines with J gene TRBJ2-7, with a weak D call TRBD2 (5 bases). Here the CDR3 DNA reads TGTGCCAGCAGCACACAGAGGGACTACGAGCAGTACTTC. This encodes CASSTQRDYEQYF.